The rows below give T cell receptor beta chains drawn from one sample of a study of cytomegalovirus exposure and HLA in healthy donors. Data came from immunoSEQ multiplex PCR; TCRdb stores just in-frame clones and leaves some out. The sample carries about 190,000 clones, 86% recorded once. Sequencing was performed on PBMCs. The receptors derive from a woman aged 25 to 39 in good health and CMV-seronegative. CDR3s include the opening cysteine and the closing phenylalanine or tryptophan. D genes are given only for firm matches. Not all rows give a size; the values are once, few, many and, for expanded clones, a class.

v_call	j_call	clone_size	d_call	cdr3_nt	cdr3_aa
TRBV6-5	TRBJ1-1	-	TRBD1	TGTGCCAGCAGTTACGTTTCGACAGGGTTAGCTTTCTTT	CASSYVSTGLAFF
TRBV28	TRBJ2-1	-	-	TGTGCCAGCTTGAGAACCTACAATGAGCAGTTCTTC	CASLRTYNEQFF
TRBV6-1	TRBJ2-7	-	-	TGTGCCAGCGGTAGGAGCTCCTACGAGCAGTACTTC	CASGRSSYEQYF
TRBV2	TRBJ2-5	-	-	TGTGCCAGCAGTGTAGCCGTCGTAGAGACCCAGTACTTC	CASSVAVVETQYF
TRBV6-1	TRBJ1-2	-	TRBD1	TGTGCCAGCAGTGAAGCGACAGGGAGGCAGTCGCGGGGCTACACCTTC	CASSEATGRQSRGYTF
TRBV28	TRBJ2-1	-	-	TGTGCCAGCAGTTTATCGGGCGGGACCTTAAACAATGAGCAGTTCTTC	CASSLSGGTLNNEQFF
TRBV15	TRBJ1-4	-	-	TGTGCCACCAGCAGAGATCGGCAGGCTAATGAAAAACTGTTTTTT	CATSRDRQANEKLFF
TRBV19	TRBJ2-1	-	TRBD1	TGTGCCAGTAGTATAGGTTGGACAGGGGACTACAATGAGCAGTTCTTC	CASSIGWTGDYNEQFF
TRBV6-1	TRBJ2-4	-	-	TGTGCCAGCAGTGATCAGGGCATTCAGTACTTC	CASSDQGIQYF
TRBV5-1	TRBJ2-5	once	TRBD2	TGCGCCAGCAGCTCGAGACTAGCGGGGGGTGAGACCCAGTACTTC	CASSSRLAGGETQYF